Below are 29 T cell receptor beta chains sequenced from a single sample in a study of CD8+CD57+ T cells in acquired aplastic anemia. In patients chosen for sequencing, flow cytometry had shown CD8+CD57+ cell expansion. CDR3 and TCR beta VDJ profiling relied on genomic DNA as the template. TCRdb used MiXCR to reprocess the reads, holding one entry per CDR3 protein. The sample comprises some 170,000 distinct CDR3 sequences, around 50% of which are singletons, and about 1% rests with the top ten. Sequenced sample: sorted CD4+, CD8+, or CD8+CD57+ T cells (not recorded which) from PBMCs. These receptors originate from a human donor with aplastic anemia.

The V and J genes are TRBV12-3 or TRBV12-4 and TRBJ2-7, with D possibly TRBD1 on 6 matching bases. The CDR3 is 13 amino acids. The V and J ends lost 6 bases and 3 bases respectively, with 12 bases between them. The CDR3 DNA sequence: TGTGCCAGCAGATTCTTACAGGGCTACGAGCAGTACTTC. Residues: CASRFLQGYEQYF.

Only one count was recorded for this clonotype. The CDR3 here is CASSLDRARPQPQHF. The CDR3 nucleotides are TGTGCCAGCAGCTTAGACAGGGCGCGCCCTCAGCCCCAGCATTTT. The V call is TRBV7-9, the J call TRBJ1-5, with D possibly TRBD1 on 6 matching bases. Germline CDR1 SEHNR, CDR2 FQNEAQ (reference sequence). The V gene lost 1 base and the J gene lost 6 bases, with 13 bases spanning the gap. The CDR3 spans 15 residues.

The chain couples TRBV24-1 to TRBJ2-3; D may match TRBD1 or TRBD2 (5 bases each). Germline CDR1 KGHDR, CDR2 SFDVKD. V was cut by 1 base and J by 2 bases, with 15 bases left in between. This CDR3 comprises 17 residues. Written as DNA, the CDR3 is TGTGCCACCAGTGATTTCTGGGCCGAGGGGACCACAGATACGCAGTATTTT. Residues: CATSDFWAEGTTDTQYF.

The chain is built from TRBV24-1 and TRBJ2-3; no firm D call. This CDR3 is built from 16 residues. The V and J ends lost 3 bases and 3 bases respectively, with 15 bases between them. Germline CDR1 reads KGHDR; CDR2 reads SFDVKD. DNA for the CDR3: TGTGCCACCAGTGATCTACGGGTTTGGGGAACAGATACGCAGTATTTT. It encodes CATSDLRVWGTDTQYF.

The rearrangement links TRBV7-4 to TRBJ2-5; D remains ambiguous. The CDR3 loop spans 12 amino acids. The germline V and J ends were trimmed by 4 bases and 5 bases, with 8 bases remaining between them. CDR1 SGHVT and CDR2 SQSDAQ come from the germline V gene. The CDR3 sequence is CASSSPGETQYF. CDR3 sequence (DNA): TGTGCCAGCAGCTCTCCCGGGGAGACCCAGTACTTC.

The chain carries TRBV6-1 and TRBJ1-6, with D unclear. This CDR3 contains 13 residues. The V and J ends lost 2 bases and 8 bases respectively, with 7 bases between them. Germline CDR1 is MNHNS and CDR2 is SASEGT. CDR3 sequence reads: CASSEYEYSPLHF. DNA of the CDR3: TGTGCCAGCAGTGAATATGAGTATTCACCCCTCCACTTT.

This sequence joins TRBV2 and TRBJ2-7; D gene ambiguous. The CDR3 sequence is 13 residues long. Germline lookup yields CDR1 SNHLY and CDR2 FYNNEI. Trimming took 8 bases from V and 7 from J, leaving 18 bases between them. The CDR3 bases are TGTGCCAGCGGTGCCAACTTTGCCCAAGAGCAGTACTTC. Encoded protein: CASGANFAQEQYF.

As regards this clonotype: One base away lies a much larger clone, so this may be a sequencing read error. The CDR3, as DNA: TGTGCCAGCAGTTACTATGGGACAGGGGGCTGGGAAGCTTTCTTT. It translates to CASSYYGTGGWEAFF. The chain recombines TRBV6-5 with TRBJ1-1; 12 nucleotides agree with TRBD1. The CDR3 is 15 amino acids. Germline V lookup: CDR1 MNHEY, CDR2 SVGAGI. The V gene end was trimmed by 1 base and the J gene end by 8 bases; junction bases not matched to a gene: 5.

On this clonotype: A read error may be the cause here, since a much bigger clone is one base away. The V gene is TRBV19, the J gene TRBJ2-3; D not certain. Germline V gene data show CDR1 as LNHDA and CDR2 as SQIVND (reference sequence). CDR3 length: 17 residues. V lost 3 bases to trimming and J lost 8 bases, with 24 bases between them. CDR3 nucleotides: TGTGCCAGTAGTATCGGCCGGGCAGACCATCCTGGTTGTACGCAGTATTTT. It codes for CASSIGRADHPGCTQYF.

The chain is built from TRBV5-6 and TRBJ1-2; D may be TRBD1 (5 bases). CDR3 length: 19 amino acids. Germline V gives CDR1 SGHDT, CDR2 YYEEEE. V was cut by 0 bases and J by 0 bases, with 21 bases left in between. DNA for the CDR3: TGTGCCAGCAGCTTGGGGGGCCTACAGTCAAGAGGCACTAACTATGGCTACACCTTC. This gives the protein CASSLGGLQSRGTNYGYTF. The whole variable domain, filled in from reference TRBV5-6 and TRBJ1-2, reads DAGVTQSPTHLIKTRGQQVTLRCSPKSGHDTVSWYQQALGQGPQFIFQYYEEEERQRGNFPDRFSGHQFPNYSSELNVNALLLGDSALYLCASSLGGLQSRGTNYGYTFGSGTRLTVV.

In its sample, this clonotype was seen a few times. This sequence joins TRBV27 and TRBJ1-4; D may be TRBD1 (6 bases). V lost 8 bases to trimming and J lost 8 bases, with 18 bases between them. From germline, CDR1 is MNHEY and CDR2 SMNVEV (reference sequence). CDR3 length equals 14 residues. CDR3 nucleotide sequence: TGTGCCAGCCGTTATGAACAGGGTGGAGAAAAACTGTTTTTT. Translation: CASRYEQGGEKLFF. The whole variable domain, remainder taken from reference TRBV27 and TRBJ1-4, is EAQVTQNPRYLITVTGKKLTVTCSQNMNHEYMSWYRQDPGLGLRQIYYSMNVEVTDKGDVPEGYKVSRKEKRNFPLILESPSPNQTSLYFCASRYEQGGEKLFFGSGTQLSVL.

This clonotype was observed at least ten times. The chain carries TRBV4-1 and TRBJ1-1; D uncertain. CDR3 length equals 14 residues. Trimming removed 5 bases from V and 0 bases from J, with 10 bases in between. From germline, CDR1 is MGHRA and CDR2 YSYEKL. The CDR3 DNA is TGCGCCAGCAGCTCTGAGAGAGTGAACACTGAAGCTTTCTTT. It translates to CASSSERVNTEAFF.

This clonotype was seen repeatedly, ten times or more. This chain connects TRBV29-1 to TRBJ2-2, with D unresolved. V was trimmed by 3 bases and J by 2 bases, leaving 7 bases between them. The germline CDR1 and CDR2 sequences are SQVTM and ANQGSEA. The CDR3 has 13 amino acids. CDR3 sequence reads: CSVDRLNTGELFF. The CDR3 DNA reads TGCAGCGTTGATAGGCTAAACACCGGGGAGCTGTTTTTT.

The chain is built from TRBV6-2 or TRBV6-3 and TRBJ2-3, with TRBD2 matching 7 bases. Losses at the gene ends were 5 bases for V and 2 bases for J; bases not matched to a gene: 4. The CDR3 contains 14 residues. Per the germline V gene, CDR1 is MNHEY and CDR2 is SVGEGT. CDR3 sequence reads: CASSQAGSTDTQYF. The CDR3 DNA reads TGTGCCAGCAGTCAAGCGGGGTCCACAGATACGCAGTATTTT.

This rearrangement joins TRBV20-1 to TRBJ1-1; possibly TRBD1 for D (6 bases). The CDR3 loop spans 15 amino acids. Germline loops: CDR1 DFQATT, CDR2 SNEGSKA (reference sequence). Trimming shortened V by 4 bases and J by 3 bases, and 18 bases separated the two germline ends. The CDR3 nucleotides read TGCAGTGCTACCCGACAGGTCGGTGGGGACACTGAAGCTTTCTTT. As protein: CSATRQVGGDTEAFF.

V gene TRBV9 combines with J gene TRBJ2-6; 8 bases line up with TRBD1. V lost 4 bases, J lost 2 bases, and 8 bases stayed unmatched. This CDR3 contains 17 residues. Germline-derived CDR1 and CDR2 are SGDLS and YYNGEE. The CDR3 DNA is TGTGCCAGCAGCCCCATGGGACAGGCCCCTGGGGCCAACGTCCTGACTTTC. As protein: CASSPMGQAPGANVLTF.

V and J are TRBV5-4 and TRBJ1-4; no clear D. The CDR3 runs to 13 residues. The ends were cut back, 2 bases at V and 10 bases at J, with 12 bases in the middle. Germline values: CDR1 SGHNT, CDR2 YYREEE (reference sequence). The CDR3 region is CASSLFGEGKLFF. The CDR3 bases are TGTGCCAGCAGCTTATTCGGGGAAGGAAAACTGTTTTTT.

This clonotype came up a few times. This may be a read error: a much more frequent sequence differs by one nucleotide. The rearrangement uses TRBV9 and TRBJ1-2; D is undetermined. This CDR3 is 15 amino acids long. Trimming left V 0 bases short and J 10 bases short, with 19 bases between. The germline CDR1 and CDR2 sequences are SGDLS and YYNGEE. The CDR3 reads CASSVDLGSIEDYTF. DNA of the CDR3: TGTGCCAGCAGCGTAGATTTGGGCTCCATTGAGGACTACACCTTC. The whole variable domain, filled in from reference TRBV9 and TRBJ1-2, reads DSGVTQTPKHLITATGQRVTLRCSPRSGDLSVYWYQQSLDQGLQFLIQYYNGEERAKGNILERFSAQQFPDLHSELNLSSLELGDSALYFCASSVDLGSIEDYTFGSGTRLTVV.

At least ten counts were recorded for this clonotype. This chain connects TRBV10-3 to TRBJ1-2; 9 bases fit TRBD1. The CDR3 sequence is 13 residues long. J gave up 7 bases and V 7 bases, and 7 bases lay outside the gene matches. The germline CDR1 and CDR2 sequences are ENHRY and SYGVKD. CDR3 DNA: TGTGCCATCACCCACGACAGGGGGGCTGGCTACACCTTC. The encoded protein is CAITHDRGAGYTF.

In its sample, this clonotype was seen many times. V usage is TRBV14 and J usage is TRBJ2-3; D gene ambiguous. CDR1 is SGHDN and CDR2 is FVKESK in the germline V gene. V was trimmed by 4 bases and J by 9 bases, leaving 8 bases between them. The CDR3 loop spans 11 amino acids. The CDR3 loop reads CASSRVGTQYF. CDR3 DNA sequence: TGTGCCAGCAGCCGAGTAGGCACGCAGTATTTT.

This clonotype was detected many times. The chain is built from TRBV5-4 and TRBJ1-2; D might be TRBD1 (5 bases). Germline CDR1 and CDR2: SGHNT and YYREEE (reference sequence). V gave up 2 bases and J gave up 7 bases, with 15 bases separating them. The CDR3 extends over 14 amino acids. CDR3 loop: CASSFGAGLGGYTF. CDR3 in DNA: TGTGCCAGCAGCTTTGGGGCGGGTTTAGGTGGCTACACCTTC.

The rearrangement joins TRBV9 to TRBJ2-7; 7 bases map to TRBD2. The CDR3 is 15 amino acids. Trimming took 2 bases from V and 3 from J; bases not matched to a gene: 8. CDR1 SGDLS and CDR2 YYNGEE come from the germline V gene. The DNA for the CDR3 is TGTGCCAGCAGCGTCCAGAGCGGGGCGGTCTACGAGCAGTACTTC. Its translation is CASSVQSGAVYEQYF.

This clonotype was detected once. The V call is TRBV6-1, the J call TRBJ2-7, with 10 positions matching TRBD1. CDR1 MNHNS and CDR2 SASEGT come from the germline V gene. The CDR3 contains 15 residues. V dropped 6 bases and J dropped 7; count of bases not matched to a gene: 12. The CDR3 loop reads CASRRATGGSSEQYF. In DNA, the CDR3 is TGTGCCAGCAGACGAGCGACAGGGGGCTCGAGTGAGCAGTACTTC.

About this clonotype: A read error is possible here, since a much larger clone lies one base away. This chain links TRBV19 with TRBJ1-4; TRBD1 aligns across 7 bases. From germline, CDR1 is LNHDA and CDR2 SQIVND (reference sequence). The CDR3 loop spans 16 amino acids. The CDR3 loop reads CASSPRTGLFNEKLSF. CDR3 coding DNA: TGTGCCAGTAGCCCTAGGACAGGACTGTTTAATGAAAAACTGTCTTTT.

The chain is built from TRBV10-3 and TRBJ1-1; D is unclear. Germline V gene data show CDR1 as ENHRY and CDR2 as SYGVKD. Trimming stripped 6 bases from V and 0 bases from J, with 8 bases between. CDR3 length: 13 residues. CDR3 bases: TGTGCCATCAGGGAGAGGCTGAACACTGAAGCTTTCTTT. The encoded protein is CAIRERLNTEAFF.

This clonotype was detected only a few times. The chain joins TRBV29-1 to TRBJ2-7; 10 bases match TRBD1. Per the germline V gene, CDR1 is SQVTM and CDR2 is ANQGSEA. CDR3 length equals 13 residues. V trimming: 3 bases; J trimming: 4 bases; junction bases outside the gene matches: 3. CDR3 protein: CSVETGGAYEQYF. CDR3 sequence (DNA): TGCAGCGTTGAGACAGGGGGCGCTTACGAGCAGTACTTC.

This clonotype was recorded many times. The rearrangement joins TRBV7-2 to TRBJ1-4; TRBD1 matches at 10 bases. The CDR3 is made up of 15 amino acids. V lost 1 base and J lost 7; bases outside the gene matches: 3. Germline CDR1 reads SGHTA; CDR2 reads FQGNSA. In DNA, the CDR3 is TGTGCCAGCAGCTTAGGGACAGGGGGAGGTGAAAAACTGTTTTTT. Translated: CASSLGTGGGEKLFF.

This clonotype was detected a few times. A much bigger clone sits one base away, suggesting this may be a read error. V gene TRBV11-3 combines with J gene TRBJ2-7; 7 positions match TRBD1. The germline V gene encodes CDR1 SGHNT and CDR2 YENEEA. The length of the CDR3 is 13 residues. The J segment lost 6 bases and the V segment lost 5 bases, leaving 7 bases of the junction unmatched. The CDR3 DNA reads as TGTGCCAGCAGCGCCACGACAGGGCTCGAGCAGTACTTC. Amino acid sequence: CASSATTGLEQYF. Full variable domain (remainder filled in from reference TRBV11-3 and TRBJ2-7): EAGVVQSPRYKIIEKKQPVAFWCNPISGHNTLYWYLQNLGQGPELLIRYENEEAVDDSQLPKDRFSAERLKGVDSTLKIQPAELGDSAVYLCASSATTGLEQYFGPGTRLTVT.

V gene TRBV7-9 combines with J gene TRBJ2-5; tentative D call: TRBD1 (5 bases). Germline CDR1 and CDR2: SEHNR and FQNEAQ (reference sequence). The CDR3 loop spans 15 amino acids. V was shortened by 10 bases and J by 1 base, with 19 bases between the two germline ends. CDR3 sequence: CAIPFQGERQETQYF. CDR3 in DNA: TGTGCCATCCCGTTCCAGGGTGAACGCCAAGAGACCCAGTACTTC.